This T cell receptor (beta chain) was observed in a study of blood T cell repertoires in COVID-19. Study at large: From the United States, Italy and Spain came samples of acute and convalescent COVID-19.

The repertoire was sequenced with immunoSEQ multiplex PCR; TCRdb's copy has only in-frame clones and lacks some. Here the sample spans 130,000 to 150,000 clones, about four fifths being singletons. For recovered donors of Cohort 3, there were two negative PCRs, clearance, or symptom resolution. The germline V gene encodes CDR1 LGHNA and CDR2 YSLEER. The CDR3 spans 15 residues. Trimming stripped 5 bases from V and 2 bases from J, with 14 bases between. The chain joins TRBV4-3 to TRBJ2-3; a possible D gene is TRBD1 (5 bases). Sequenced material: PBMCs or T cells enriched from blood (not recorded which). The receptor was derived from a man aged 50 or older who had recovered from COVID-19. CDR3: CASSAVGRDTDTQYF. For the CDR3, the DNA is TGCGCCAGCAGCGCCGTTGGCAGGGACACAGATACGCAGTATTTT.